This T cell receptor (beta chain) came from a study of blood T cells in healthy people across ages. Regarding this clonotype: Its antigen is unidentified.

The CDR3 is made up of 15 amino acids. CDR1 and CDR2 (germline): DFQATT, SNEGSKA (reference sequence). The V and J ends lost 0 bases and 4 bases respectively, with 13 bases between them. With a J-beta primer mix and a sample-barcoded 5' primer, a second PCR ran roughly 6 to 11 cycles. TCRdb ran MiXCR on the 5' RACE reads and lists one entry per CDR3 protein. The sample lists about 1.6 million distinct CDR3 sequences, 30% to 35% occurring once. Notes on the study in general: Naive T cell percentage strongly correlated with TCR beta diversity.

The sample consisted of blood. The receptor's source is a woman younger than 45 in good health. This chain joins TRBV20-1 and TRBJ1-5; no clear D gene. The CDR3, as DNA: TGCAGTGCTAGAGATGTCGGGAACCCTAATCAGCCCCAGCATTTT. Protein sequence: CSARDVGNPNQPQHF.